Reported below is one T cell receptor beta chain. This sample was taken from a study of T cells in tuberculosis. Turning to the study itself: IGRA-negative adolescents, IGRA-positive adolescents with latent tuberculosis and adults with active tuberculosis formed this South African cohort.

The CDR3 totals 15 residues. CDR1 and CDR2 from the germline V gene are MNHEY and SMNVEV (reference sequence). With V trimmed by 3 bases and J by 8 bases, 8 bases remained unmatched. Time point denoted: new active TB diagnosis, blood taken before or within 7 days of starting treatment. TCRdb keeps only in-frame clones here, not all; method: immunoSEQ multiplex PCR. The sample includes tens of thousands of clones, 70% to 90% of them seen just once. This specimen was PBMCs, taken at tuberculosis diagnosis. V gene TRBV27 combines with J gene TRBJ2-1; 9 bases map to TRBD2. This clonotype was obtained from an adult with tuberculosis. The CDR3: CASSFYSGGWDEQFF. The CDR3 region has the DNA TGTGCCAGCAGTTTCTATAGCGGGGGTTGGGATGAGCAGTTCTTC.